This T cell receptor beta chain was sequenced during a study of CD8+CD57+ T cells in acquired aplastic anemia. Genomic DNA was employed as the template in profiling TCR beta VDJ and CDR3. TCRdb reprocessed the reads with MiXCR, giving one entry per CDR3 protein. This repertoire shows under 350,000 distinct CDR3 sequences, around 60% found once; its top ten account for under 8.5%. In its sample, this clonotype was seen many times. Material for sequencing was sorted CD4+, CD8+, or CD8+CD57+ T cells (not recorded which) from PBMCs. The clonotype originates from a human donor with severe aplastic anemia or a healthy control (not recorded which).

The chain's CDR3 is CASIPRWGVNYGYTF. The CDR3 region has the DNA TGTGCCAGCATCCCGAGGTGGGGCGTGAACTATGGCTACACCTTC. The V gene is TRBV6-5, the J gene TRBJ1-2; TRBD1 is a possible D gene (5 bases). CDR3 length equals 15 residues. Germline-derived CDR1 and CDR2 are MNHEY and SVGAGI. Deletions cut 7 bases from V and 2 bases from J, with 17 bases between.